This passage covers 26 T cell receptor beta chains from one sample sequenced in a study of blood T cells in healthy people across ages. Sample-barcoded 5' priming and a J-beta primer mix drove a second PCR of roughly 7 to 11 cycles. From the 5' RACE reads, TCRdb called clonotypes with MiXCR, one entry per CDR3 protein. The sample includes about 1.6 million distinct CDR3 sequences, about 35% of them seen just once. Sequencing was done on a sample of blood. The receptors were gathered from a woman aged 25-40 years in good health.

The chain links TRBV3-1 to TRBJ2-1, with 10 bases lining up with TRBD2. The J segment lost 7 bases and the V segment lost 1 base, leaving 7 bases of the junction unmatched. CDR3 length: 16 amino acids. The germline V gene has CDR1 LGHDT and CDR2 YNNKEL (reference sequence). This CDR3 reads CASSQVWASGSNEQFF. Written as DNA, the CDR3 is TGTGCCAGCAGCCAAGTGTGGGCTAGCGGGAGTAATGAGCAGTTCTTC.

CDR3 in DNA: TGCGCCAGCAGCGGAACCGGGCCGTACTCTGGGGCCAACGTCCTGACTTTC. Residues: CASSGTGPYSGANVLTF. The chain carries TRBV5-1 and TRBJ2-6; the D is unclear. This CDR3 is 17 amino acids long. V lost 4 bases, J lost 0 bases, and 14 bases lay in between. The germline V gene has CDR1 SGHRS and CDR2 YFSETQ.

With respect to this clonotype: A much larger clone sits a single nucleotide away, making a read error possible. The V and J genes are TRBV13 and TRBJ2-1, with D tentatively TRBD1 or TRBD2 (5 bases each). V was pared by 1 base and J by 6 bases, with 19 bases between. Germline V gives CDR1 PRHDT, CDR2 FYEKMQ (reference sequence). This CDR3 region has 17 residues. CDR3 DNA: TGTGCCAGCAGCTTAGCCTTATCGGGGCTGGGACGCAATGAGCAGTTCTTC. Protein: CASSLALSGLGRNEQFF.

This clonotype appeared a single time. The V call is TRBV20-1, the J call TRBJ2-7, with 8 positions matching TRBD2. The CDR3 runs to 14 residues. Germline V gene data show CDR1 as DFQATT and CDR2 as SNEGSKA (reference sequence). Germline trimming cut 0 bases from V and 5 bases from J; bases unmatched to any gene: 6. This CDR3 is CSARESGSGHEQYF. CDR3 DNA: TGCAGTGCTAGAGAGAGCGGGAGTGGCCACGAGCAGTACTTC.

This chain links TRBV6-5 with TRBJ2-2; D might be TRBD2 (6 bases). The V gene's germline CDR1 is MNHEY and CDR2 SVGAGI. CDR3 length: 16 residues. Trimming removed 2 bases from V and 0 bases from J, with 10 bases in between. CDR3 in DNA: TGTGCCAGCAGTTACATCCTAGCGACGAACACCGGGGAGCTGTTTTTT. This translates into CASSYILATNTGELFF.

V usage is TRBV27 and J usage is TRBJ1-5, with D possibly being TRBD1 (5 bases). This CDR3 spans 16 amino acids. Trimming removed 6 bases at V and 1 base at J, with 16 bases between. Germline-derived CDR1 and CDR2 are MNHEY and SMNVEV (reference sequence). The CDR3 loop reads CASSREAGGSNQPQHF. CDR3 nucleotides: TGTGCCAGCAGCCGCGAAGCGGGGGGAAGCAATCAGCCCCAGCATTTT.

The genes are TRBV28 and TRBJ2-7; weak D call: TRBD2 (5 bases). Trimming shortened V by 0 bases and J by 1 base, and 13 bases separated the two germline ends. The length of the CDR3 is 16 residues. CDR1 and CDR2 (germline): MDHEN, SYDVKM. The CDR3 DNA reads TGTGCCAGCAGTTTATGGGGGTCCGGGGAGTCCTACGAGCAGTACTTC. Its protein is CASSLWGSGESYEQYF.

The chain has TRBV2 and TRBJ2-7; D gene ambiguous. The CDR3 loop spans 15 amino acids. Trimming left V 2 bases short and J 3 bases short, with 14 bases between. Germline values: CDR1 SNHLY, CDR2 FYNNEI. In DNA, the CDR3 is TGTGCCAGCAGTGAATGGATACGAGTTGGCTACGAGCAGTACTTC. Its protein is CASSEWIRVGYEQYF.

Comment on this clonotype: A much larger clone lies one base from this, so it may be a read error. This chain uses TRBV29-1 with TRBJ2-3; D may correspond to TRBD1 or TRBD2 (7 bases each). The CDR3 is made up of 13 amino acids. Germline CDR1 SQVTM, CDR2 ANQGSEA. V lost 3 bases and J lost 4, with 11 bases in between. CDR3 residues: CSVDRGGADTQYF. CDR3 DNA sequence: TGCAGCGTTGACAGGGGGGGAGCAGATACGCAGTATTTT.

This clonotype was recorded a few times. The chain couples TRBV20-1 to TRBJ1-2; TRBD1 matches 11 bases. Germline loops: CDR1 DFQATT, CDR2 SNEGSKA (reference sequence). Trimming at V came to 3 bases and at J to 8 bases, leaving 14 bases not matched to a gene. The CDR3 is 16 residues long. Here the CDR3 DNA reads TGCAGTGCTAGGCCAGGGACAGGGGGAGATAGGGGAGGCTACACCTTC. It translates to CSARPGTGGDRGGYTF.

This rearrangement joins TRBV29-1 to TRBJ2-7; 7 bases are shared with TRBD1. V dropped 1 base and J dropped 3; count of bases not matched to a gene: 3. Per germline, CDR1 SQVTM and CDR2 ANQGSEA. The CDR3 extends over 13 amino acids. The chain's CDR3 is CSVEARDSYEQYV. CDR3 coding DNA: TGCAGCGTTGAAGCACGGGACAGCTACGAGCAGTACGTC.

This clonotype was observed a handful of times. The chain recombines TRBV6-1 with TRBJ2-7, with 9 bases matching TRBD1. Germline values: CDR1 MNHNS, CDR2 SASEGT. This CDR3 comprises 17 residues. J gave up 1 base and V 7 bases, and 14 bases lay outside the gene matches. CDR3 protein: CASMLGQGSVGSYEQYF. The CDR3 coding sequence is TGTGCCAGCATGCTCGGACAGGGGAGCGTTGGGTCCTACGAGCAGTACTTC.

V usage is TRBV5-1 and J usage is TRBJ1-4; the D gene is possibly TRBD1 (5 bases). The germline V gene has CDR1 SGHRS and CDR2 YFSETQ. This CDR3 has 15 residues. Between the trimmed V and J ends, which lost 4 bases and 2 bases, there was a span of 12 bases. The CDR3 spells CASSATGRTNEKLFF. CDR3 sequence (DNA): TGCGCCAGCAGCGCCACGGGACGGACTAATGAAAAACTGTTTTTT.

This clonotype has only a few counts. The chain is built from TRBV6-5 and TRBJ2-6; D may be TRBD1 or TRBD2 (6 bases each). Looked up from germline, CDR1 is MNHEY and CDR2 is SVGAGI. Trimming cost V 9 bases and J 1 base, with 16 bases left between them. The CDR3 sequence is 16 residues long. The CDR3 region has the DNA TGTGCCAGTCACGATGGGGGGCGTTCTGGGGCCAACGTCCTGACTTTC. Amino acid sequence: CASHDGGRSGANVLTF.

CDR3 amino acids: CSARGLAWRETQYF. CDR3 in DNA: TGCAGTGCTAGGGGACTAGCGTGGCGGGAGACCCAGTACTTC. The rearrangement uses TRBV20-1 and TRBJ2-5; 10 bases align to TRBD2. Germline CDR1 and CDR2: DFQATT and SNEGSKA (reference sequence). J lost 5 bases, V lost 3 bases, and 6 bases had no gene match. The CDR3 has 14 residues.

This clonotype is a singleton in its sample. This rearrangement joins TRBV7-3 to TRBJ2-7, with 7 positions matching TRBD2. The CDR3 sequence is 15 residues long. Unmatched junction bases numbered 14, after V lost 5 bases and J lost 7 bases. Germline V gene lookup returns CDR1 SGHTA and CDR2 FQGTGA. The CDR3 nucleotides are TGTGCCAGCAGCCCACAAGCGGGGCAATTAGAAGAGCAGTACTTC. Protein: CASSPQAGQLEEQYF.

The chain employs TRBV6-1 and TRBJ1-5, with D perhaps matching TRBD1 (5 bases). The CDR3 has 14 amino acids. V gave up 2 bases and J gave up 7 bases, with 12 bases separating them. Germline V gene lookup returns CDR1 MNHNS and CDR2 SASEGT. The CDR3 protein is CASSERGGYQPQHF. The CDR3 region has the DNA TGTGCCAGCAGTGAAAGGGGAGGTTACCAGCCCCAGCATTTT.

The chain carries TRBV4-1 and TRBJ2-2; TRBD2 matches at 8 bases. The CDR3 spans 18 residues. Germline CDR1 and CDR2: MGHRA and YSYEKL. V lost 1 base to trimming and J lost 3 bases; unmatched junction nucleotides: 10. The CDR3: CASSQAPAGREDTGELFF. For the CDR3, the DNA is TGCGCCAGCAGCCAAGCTCCCGCCGGGCGGGAGGACACCGGGGAGCTGTTTTTT.

The chain employs TRBV20-1 and TRBJ2-1, with TRBD2 identical over 10 bases. Germline V CDR1 and CDR2: DFQATT, SNEGSKA (reference sequence). V shed 7 bases and J 7 bases; nucleotides not matched to a gene: 13. The CDR3 sequence is 15 residues long. CDR3 protein: CSGQSGSGRVNEQFF. CDR3 DNA sequence: TGCAGTGGTCAGAGCGGCAGCGGGAGGGTGAATGAGCAGTTCTTC.

This clonotype was counted only a few times. The V gene is TRBV7-8, the J gene TRBJ1-5; 12 bases are shared with TRBD1. The CDR3 extends over 15 amino acids. V was pared by 5 bases and J by 5 bases, with 4 bases of the junction left unmatched. The germline V gene encodes CDR1 SGHVS and CDR2 FQNEAQ. CDR3 residues: CASSPGTGGHQPQHF. The CDR3 region has the DNA TGTGCCAGCAGCCCCGGGACAGGGGGCCATCAGCCCCAGCATTTT.

Regarding this clonotype: One end of the junction does not line up with germline, which may come from a read error. The V gene is TRBV5-1, the J gene TRBJ2-3; 9 positions agree with TRBD1. From germline, CDR1 is SGHRS and CDR2 YFSETQ. This CDR3 contains 16 residues. CDR3: CASSSTGGPSTDPQYF. The CDR3, as DNA: TGCGCCAGCAGCTCGACAGGGGGACCTAGCACAGATCCGCAGTATTTT. The variable domain in full, completed from reference TRBV5-1 and TRBJ2-3, reads KAGVTQTPRYLIKTRGQQVTLSCSPISGHRSVSWYQQTPGQGLQFLFEYFSETQRNKGNFPGRFSGRQFSNSRSEMNVSTLELGDSALYLCASSSTGGPSTDPQYFGPGTRLTVL.

This clonotype is a singleton in its sample. This chain uses TRBV5-1 with TRBJ2-1; TRBD2 agrees at 11 bases. Germline CDR1 is SGHRS and CDR2 is YFSETQ. V trimming: 2 bases; J trimming: 0 bases; junction bases outside the gene matches: 4. The CDR3 consists of 17 residues. The CDR3 DNA is TGCGCCAGCAGCTTCTCTAGCGGGGGGAGCTCCTACAATGAGCAGTTCTTC. It translates to CASSFSSGGSSYNEQFF.

The genes are TRBV6-5 and TRBJ2-7; 8 nucleotides align to TRBD2. J gave up 4 bases and V 5 bases, and 10 bases lay outside the gene matches. CDR3 size: 15 residues. Per the germline V gene, CDR1 is MNHEY and CDR2 is SVGAGI. CDR3 in amino acids: CASSAGRGYWYEQYF. The CDR3 coding sequence is TGTGCCAGCAGTGCCGGGAGGGGGTATTGGTACGAGCAGTACTTC.

This clonotype has only a few counts. This sequence joins TRBV4-1 and TRBJ2-5, with TRBD2 matching 7 bases. CDR3 length: 15 residues. V dropped 1 base and J dropped 2; count of bases not matched to a gene: 4. CDR1 MGHRA and CDR2 YSYEKL come from the germline V gene. In DNA form, the CDR3 reads TGCGCCAGCAGCCAAGCGGGGGGAGGGCAAGAGACCCAGTACTTC. Translation: CASSQAGGGQETQYF.

The J gene is TRBJ2-3, the V gene TRBV12-3 or TRBV12-4; 8 bases are shared with TRBD1. With V trimmed by 4 bases and J by 6 bases, 18 bases remained unmatched. The CDR3 contains 18 residues. The CDR3 DNA is TGTGCCAGCAGTTACCAATGGGGGCAGGGGGCTTTCTCGGATACGCAGTATTTT. This codes for CASSYQWGQGAFSDTQYF.

This clonotype occurred a few times. The V call is TRBV7-6, the J call TRBJ2-5; 10 nucleotides match TRBD2. The J segment lost 2 bases and the V segment lost 9 bases, leaving 9 bases of the junction unmatched. CDR3 size: 15 residues. Germline loops: CDR1 SGHVS, CDR2 FNYEAQ. The CDR3 nucleotides read TGTGCCAGTACTACTAGCGGGGCTTTACAAGAGACCCAGTACTTC. Amino acids: CASTTSGALQETQYF.